This T cell receptor (beta chain) was sequenced during a study of T cell repertoires in cytomegalovirus infection. Study summary: Both CMV infection and a matching HLA type were indicated by public TCR beta signatures.

General study findings and limits: Dominant in the ex vivo response were TCR beta clonotypes restricted by HLA-C and specific for CMV. Based on cumulative public TCR beta family frequency, carriers of CMV plus the relevant HLA were identified.

This clonotype was seen ten or more times. Its antigen is not identified. TCRdb re-called the reads through MiXCR, storing one row per CDR3 protein. The sample consists of roughly 230,000 distinct CDR3 sequences, roughly 12% of them appearing once. The V end was cut by 0 bases, the J end by 2 bases, with 17 bases between. CDR1 and CDR2 from the germline V gene are DFQATT and SNEGSKA (reference sequence). The CDR3 is 17 residues long. V and J are TRBV20-1 and TRBJ1-3; no firm D call. The sequencing sample was made of PBMCs. The receptor was derived from a human donor in good health (CMV status not recorded). Some clones in this sample may be carry-over from other donors' samples. The CDR3 nucleotides are TGCAGTGCTAGAGATCAGGCACGGGGATCGGCTGGAAACACCATATATTTT. Translation: CSARDQARGSAGNTIYF.